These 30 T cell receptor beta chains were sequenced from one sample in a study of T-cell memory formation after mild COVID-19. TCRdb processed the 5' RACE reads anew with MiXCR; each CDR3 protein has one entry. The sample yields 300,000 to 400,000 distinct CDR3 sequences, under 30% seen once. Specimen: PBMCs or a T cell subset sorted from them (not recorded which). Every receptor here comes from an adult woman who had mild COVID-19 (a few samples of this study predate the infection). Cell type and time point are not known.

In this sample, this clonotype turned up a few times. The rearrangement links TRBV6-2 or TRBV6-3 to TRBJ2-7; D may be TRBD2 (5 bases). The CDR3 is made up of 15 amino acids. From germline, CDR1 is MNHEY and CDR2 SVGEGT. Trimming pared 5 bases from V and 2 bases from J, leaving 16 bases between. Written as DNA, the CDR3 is TGTGCCAGCAGTCACCCCATCCGGGAAACCTACGAGCAGTACTTC. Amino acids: CASSHPIRETYEQYF.

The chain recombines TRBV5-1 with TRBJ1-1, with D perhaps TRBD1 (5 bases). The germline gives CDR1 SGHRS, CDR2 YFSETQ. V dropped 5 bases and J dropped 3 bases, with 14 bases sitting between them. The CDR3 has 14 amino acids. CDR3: CASREVRGYTEAFF. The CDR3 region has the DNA TGCGCCAGCAGGGAAGTACGGGGGTACACTGAAGCTTTCTTT.

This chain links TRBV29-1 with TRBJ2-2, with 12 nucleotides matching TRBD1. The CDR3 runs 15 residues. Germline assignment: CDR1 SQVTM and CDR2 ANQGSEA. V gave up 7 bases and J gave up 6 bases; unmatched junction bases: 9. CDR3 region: CSAAGTGGRSGELFF. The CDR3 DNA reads TGCAGCGCAGCTGGGACAGGGGGCAGGTCCGGGGAGCTGTTTTTT.

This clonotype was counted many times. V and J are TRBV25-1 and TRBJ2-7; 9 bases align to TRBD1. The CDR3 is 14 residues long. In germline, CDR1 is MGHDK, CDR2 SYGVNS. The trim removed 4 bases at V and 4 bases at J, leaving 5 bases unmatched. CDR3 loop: CASSVEQGAYEQYF. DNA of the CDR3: TGTGCCAGCAGTGTGGAACAGGGGGCGTACGAGCAGTACTTC.

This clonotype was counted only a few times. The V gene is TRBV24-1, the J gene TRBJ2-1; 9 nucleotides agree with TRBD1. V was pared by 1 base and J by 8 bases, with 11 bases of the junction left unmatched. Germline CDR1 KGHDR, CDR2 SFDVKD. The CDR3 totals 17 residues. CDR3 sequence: CATSDFWGQGGSDEQFF. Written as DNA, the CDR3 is TGTGCCACCAGTGATTTTTGGGGACAGGGAGGTTCGGATGAGCAGTTCTTC.

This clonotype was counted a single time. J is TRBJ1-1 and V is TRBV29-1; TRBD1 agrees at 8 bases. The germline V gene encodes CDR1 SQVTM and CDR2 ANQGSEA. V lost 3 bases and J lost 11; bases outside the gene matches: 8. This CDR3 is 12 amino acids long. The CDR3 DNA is TGCAGCGTTGACCTGGACAGGGCGGTGGCTTTCTTT. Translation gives CSVDLDRAVAFF.

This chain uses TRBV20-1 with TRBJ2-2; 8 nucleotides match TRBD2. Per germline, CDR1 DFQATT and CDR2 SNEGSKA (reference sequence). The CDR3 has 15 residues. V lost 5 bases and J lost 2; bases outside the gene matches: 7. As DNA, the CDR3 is TGCAGTGCTTTTAGCGGGGAGACAAACACCGGGGAGCTGTTTTTT. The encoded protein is CSAFSGETNTGELFF.

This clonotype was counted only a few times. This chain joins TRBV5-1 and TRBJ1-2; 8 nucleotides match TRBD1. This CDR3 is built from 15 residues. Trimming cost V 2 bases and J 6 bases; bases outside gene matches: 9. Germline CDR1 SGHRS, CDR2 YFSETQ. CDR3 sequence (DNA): TGCGCCAGCAGCTTAATTCAGGGGGCCGCGGATGGCTACACCTTC. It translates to CASSLIQGAADGYTF.

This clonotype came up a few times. The CDR3, as DNA: TGTGCCACCAGCAGAGATTCATCTCGTAATGAGCAGTTCTTC. Translated: CATSRDSSRNEQFF. This chain links TRBV15 with TRBJ2-1, with D unclear. V was cut by 0 bases and J by 7 bases, with 10 bases left in between. This CDR3 is 14 amino acids long. Germline V CDR1 and CDR2: LNHNV, YYDKDF (reference sequence). The whole variable domain, remainder taken from reference TRBV15 and TRBJ2-1, is DAMVIQNPRYQVTQFGKPVTLSCSQTLNHNVMYWYQQKSSQAPKLLFHYYDKDFNNEADTPDNFQSRRPNTSFCFLDIRSPGLGDTAMYLCATSRDSSRNEQFFGPGTRLTVL.

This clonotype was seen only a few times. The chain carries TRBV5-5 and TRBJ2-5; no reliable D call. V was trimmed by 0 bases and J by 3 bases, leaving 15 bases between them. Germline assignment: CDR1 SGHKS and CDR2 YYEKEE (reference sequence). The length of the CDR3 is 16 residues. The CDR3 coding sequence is TGTGCCAGCAGCTTGGGCATGAGGCAGAAAAAAGAGACCCAGTACTTC. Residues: CASSLGMRQKKETQYF.

The CDR3 nucleotides read TGTGCCACCAGCGATGGCACCGGGGAGCTGTTTTTT. Protein product: CATSDGTGELFF. This chain uses TRBV24-1 with TRBJ2-2; D is unresolved. CDR3 length: 12 residues. The V end lost 7 bases, the J end lost 4 bases, and 6 bases lay between the germline ends. CDR1 is KGHDR, CDR2 SFDVKD, per germline.

The CDR3 region has the DNA TGCGCCAGCAGCCAAGATCCAGGGGTAGTCTGGGAGCTGTTTTTT. As protein: CASSQDPGVVWELFF. The chain recombines TRBV4-1 with TRBJ2-2; D may be TRBD1 (6 bases). Between the trimmed V and J ends, which lost 0 bases and 9 bases, there was a span of 14 bases. This CDR3 comprises 15 residues. The germline V gene has CDR1 MGHRA and CDR2 YSYEKL.

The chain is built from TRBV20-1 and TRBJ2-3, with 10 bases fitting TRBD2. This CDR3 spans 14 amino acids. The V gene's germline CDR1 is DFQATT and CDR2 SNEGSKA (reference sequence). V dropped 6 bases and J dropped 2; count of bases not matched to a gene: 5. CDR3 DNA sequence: TGCAGTGCCACACTAGCGGGAACCACAGATACGCAGTATTTT. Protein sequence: CSATLAGTTDTQYF.

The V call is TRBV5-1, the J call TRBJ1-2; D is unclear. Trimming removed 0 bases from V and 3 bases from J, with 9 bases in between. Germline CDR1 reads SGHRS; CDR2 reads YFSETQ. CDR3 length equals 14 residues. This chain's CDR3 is CASSLESGHYGYTF. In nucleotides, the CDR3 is TGCGCCAGCAGCTTGGAATCAGGACACTATGGCTACACCTTC.

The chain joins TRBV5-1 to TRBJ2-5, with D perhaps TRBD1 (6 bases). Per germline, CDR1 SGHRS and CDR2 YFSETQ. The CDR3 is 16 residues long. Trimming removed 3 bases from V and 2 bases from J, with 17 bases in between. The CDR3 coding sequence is TGCGCCAGCAGCTCCAGACAGGCGAGGATTCAAGAGACCCAGTACTTC. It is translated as CASSSRQARIQETQYF.

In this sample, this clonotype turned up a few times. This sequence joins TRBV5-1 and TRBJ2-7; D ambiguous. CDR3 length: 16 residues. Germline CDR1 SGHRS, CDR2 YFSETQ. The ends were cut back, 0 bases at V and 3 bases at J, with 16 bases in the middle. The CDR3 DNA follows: TGCGCCAGCAGCTTGGAAGGATTAGATAGGTTCTACGAGCAGTACTTC. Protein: CASSLEGLDRFYEQYF. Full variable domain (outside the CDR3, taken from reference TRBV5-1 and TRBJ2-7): KAGVTQTPRYLIKTRGQQVTLSCSPISGHRSVSWYQQTPGQGLQFLFEYFSETQRNKGNFPGRFSGRQFSNSRSEMNVSTLELGDSALYLCASSLEGLDRFYEQYFGPGTRLTVT.

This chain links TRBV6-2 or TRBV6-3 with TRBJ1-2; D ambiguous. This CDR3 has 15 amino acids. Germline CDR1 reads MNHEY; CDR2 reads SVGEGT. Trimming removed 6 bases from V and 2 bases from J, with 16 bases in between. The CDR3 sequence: CASRDRIGLNYGYTF. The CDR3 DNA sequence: TGTGCCAGCAGAGACCGAATTGGACTAAACTATGGCTACACCTTC.

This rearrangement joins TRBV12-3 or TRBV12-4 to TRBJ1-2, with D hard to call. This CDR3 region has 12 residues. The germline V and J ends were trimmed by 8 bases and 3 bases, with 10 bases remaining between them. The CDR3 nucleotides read TGTGCCAGCGGGAGAGTGTACTATGGCTACACCTTC. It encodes CASGRVYYGYTF.

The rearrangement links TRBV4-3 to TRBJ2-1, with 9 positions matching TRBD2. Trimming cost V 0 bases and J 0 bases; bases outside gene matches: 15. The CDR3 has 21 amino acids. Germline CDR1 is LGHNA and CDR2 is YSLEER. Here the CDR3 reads CASSQDLSGGLAGISYNEQFF. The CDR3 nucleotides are TGCGCCAGCAGCCAAGATCTATCGGGGGGGCTAGCGGGGATCTCCTACAATGAGCAGTTCTTC.

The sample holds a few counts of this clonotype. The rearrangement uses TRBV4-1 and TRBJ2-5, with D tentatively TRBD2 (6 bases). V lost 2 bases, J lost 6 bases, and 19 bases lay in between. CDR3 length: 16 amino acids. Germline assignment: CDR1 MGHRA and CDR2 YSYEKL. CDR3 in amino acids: CASSQFGTAGRKTQYF. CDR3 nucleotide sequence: TGCGCCAGCAGCCAATTCGGGACGGCGGGGCGGAAGACCCAGTACTTC.

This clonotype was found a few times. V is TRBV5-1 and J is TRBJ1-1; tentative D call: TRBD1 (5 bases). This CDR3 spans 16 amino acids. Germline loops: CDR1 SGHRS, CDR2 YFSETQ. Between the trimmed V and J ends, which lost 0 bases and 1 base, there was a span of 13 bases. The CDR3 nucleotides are TGCGCCAGCAGCTTGGCTAGGGGTATACCGAACACTGAAGCTTTCTTT. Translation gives CASSLARGIPNTEAFF.

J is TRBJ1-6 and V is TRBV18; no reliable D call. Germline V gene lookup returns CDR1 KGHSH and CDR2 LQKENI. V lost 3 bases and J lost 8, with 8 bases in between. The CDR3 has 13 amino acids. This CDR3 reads CASSPGADSPLHF. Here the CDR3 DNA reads TGTGCCAGCTCACCCGGCGCGGATTCACCCCTCCACTTT.

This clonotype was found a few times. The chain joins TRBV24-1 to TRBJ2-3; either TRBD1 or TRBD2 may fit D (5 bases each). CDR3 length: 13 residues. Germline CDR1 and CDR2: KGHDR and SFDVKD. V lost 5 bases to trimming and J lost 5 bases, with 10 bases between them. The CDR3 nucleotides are TGTGCCACCAGTGGGGACGTTGGAGATACGCAGTATTTT. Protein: CATSGDVGDTQYF.

As DNA, the CDR3 is TGTGCCAGCACCGAAGTCGGGGGAGCCACTGAAGCTTTCTTT. Its protein product is CASTEVGGATEAFF. This rearrangement joins TRBV7-9 to TRBJ1-1, with D perhaps matching TRBD1 (5 bases). Germline V lookup: CDR1 SEHNR, CDR2 FQNEAQ (reference sequence). Trimming cost V 7 bases and J 4 bases, with 16 bases left between them. This CDR3 has 14 residues.

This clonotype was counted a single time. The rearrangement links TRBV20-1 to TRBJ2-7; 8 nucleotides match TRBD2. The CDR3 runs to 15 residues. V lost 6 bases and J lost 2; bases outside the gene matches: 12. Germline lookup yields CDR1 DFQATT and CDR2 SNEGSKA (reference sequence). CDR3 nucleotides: TGCAGTGCCCCCCGGGAGGGACTGAATACCTACGAGCAGTACTTC. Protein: CSAPREGLNTYEQYF.

CDR3 DNA sequence: TGTGCCAGCAGCTTACAGAGGACTAGCGGCCTCACCGGGGAGCTGTTTTTT. Translated: CASSLQRTSGLTGELFF. V is TRBV7-9 and J is TRBJ2-2; 10 bases agree with TRBD2. The CDR3 spans 17 residues. Germline V gene lookup returns CDR1 SEHNR and CDR2 FQNEAQ (reference sequence). With V trimmed by 2 bases and J by 4 bases, 7 bases remained unmatched. The complete variable domain, with remaining parts taken from reference TRBV7-9 and TRBJ2-2, reads DTGVSQNPRHKITKRGQNVTFRCDPISEHNRLYWYRQTLGQGPEFLTYFQNEAQLEKSRLLSDRFSAERPKGSFSTLEIQRTEQGDSAMYLCASSLQRTSGLTGELFFGEGSRLTVL.

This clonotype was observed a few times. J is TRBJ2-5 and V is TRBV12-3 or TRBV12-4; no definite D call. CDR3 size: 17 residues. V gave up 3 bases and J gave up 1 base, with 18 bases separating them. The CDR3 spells CASSFLRQARIQETQYF. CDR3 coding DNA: TGTGCCAGCAGTTTCTTGCGGCAGGCTCGAATCCAAGAGACCCAGTACTTC.

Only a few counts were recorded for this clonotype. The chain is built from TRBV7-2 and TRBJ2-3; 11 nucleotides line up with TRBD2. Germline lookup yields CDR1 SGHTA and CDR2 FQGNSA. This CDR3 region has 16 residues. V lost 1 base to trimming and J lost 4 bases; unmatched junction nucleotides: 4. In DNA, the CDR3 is TGTGCCAGCAGCTTAGATCTAGCGGGGGGTTCAGATACGCAGTATTTT. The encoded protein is CASSLDLAGGSDTQYF.

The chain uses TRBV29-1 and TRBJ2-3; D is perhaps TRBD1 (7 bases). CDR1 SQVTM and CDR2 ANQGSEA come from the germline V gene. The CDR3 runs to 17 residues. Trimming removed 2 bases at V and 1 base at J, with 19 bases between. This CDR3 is CSVEKIGGGAGTDTQYF. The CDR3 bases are TGCAGCGTTGAAAAAATCGGAGGGGGCGCTGGCACAGATACGCAGTATTTT.

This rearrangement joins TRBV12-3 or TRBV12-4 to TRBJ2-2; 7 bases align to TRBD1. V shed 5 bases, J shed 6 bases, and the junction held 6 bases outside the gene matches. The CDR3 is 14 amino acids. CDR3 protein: CASSHRTGAGELFF. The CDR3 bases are TGTGCCAGCAGTCACCGGACAGGCGCCGGGGAGCTGTTTTTT.